A single sample gave rise to the 24 T cell receptor beta chains below, sequenced in a study of T-cell memory formation after mild COVID-19. TCRdb re-called the 5' RACE reads with MiXCR, one entry per CDR3 protein. The sample holds roughly 550,000 distinct CDR3 sequences, 20% seen once. The sample was PBMCs or a T cell subset sorted from them (not recorded which). These receptors came from an adult woman who had mild COVID-19 (a few samples of this study predate the infection). Cell type and time point are not known.

The genes are TRBV12-3 or TRBV12-4 and TRBJ1-4; D call uncertain. The germline V and J ends were trimmed by 6 bases and 12 bases, with 11 bases remaining between them. CDR3 size: 11 residues. The CDR3, as DNA: TGTGCCAGCAGCGTTGGTCCCCAACTGTTTTTT. Amino acid sequence: CASSVGPQLFF.

This clonotype was detected only a few times. The chain recombines TRBV6-2 or TRBV6-3 with TRBJ1-5, with D possibly being TRBD1 (6 bases). Per germline, CDR1 MNHEY and CDR2 SVGEGT. The germline V and J ends were trimmed by 7 bases and 0 bases, with 10 bases remaining between them. This CDR3 has 14 amino acids. The CDR3 coding sequence is TGTGCCAGCAATACAGGGTATAGCAATCAGCCCCAGCATTTT. It yields the protein CASNTGYSNQPQHF.

The chain uses TRBV19 and TRBJ1-1; TRBD1 is a possible D gene (5 bases). Germline V gives CDR1 LNHDA, CDR2 SQIVND (reference sequence). Trimming removed 3 bases from V and 4 bases from J, with 6 bases in between. This CDR3 contains 12 residues. CDR3 sequence (DNA): TGTGCCAGTAGTATGGGGCTCACTGAAGCTTTCTTT. Protein product: CASSMGLTEAFF.

J is TRBJ2-7 and V is TRBV9; 11 bases map to TRBD2. V gave up 3 bases and J gave up 2 bases; unmatched junction bases: 4. CDR3 length: 15 amino acids. CDR1 is SGDLS and CDR2 is YYNGEE in the germline V gene. This chain's CDR3 is CASSASGGSAYEQYF. The CDR3 DNA is TGTGCCAGCAGCGCTAGCGGGGGGTCGGCCTACGAGCAGTACTTC.

V is TRBV19 and J is TRBJ2-7; tentatively, D is TRBD1 (6 bases). The CDR3 covers 14 residues. Germline V CDR1 and CDR2: LNHDA, SQIVND (reference sequence). Trimming cost V 4 bases and J 3 bases, with 13 bases left between them. CDR3: CASSTPGQLYEQYF. The CDR3 DNA reads as TGTGCCAGTAGTACACCGGGACAACTCTACGAGCAGTACTTC. Filled out from reference TRBV19 and TRBJ2-7, the complete variable domain reads DGGITQSPKYLFRKEGQNVTLSCEQNLNHDAMYWYRQDPGQGLRLIYYSQIVNDFQKGDIAEGYSVSREKKESFPLTVTSAQKNPTAFYLCASSTPGQLYEQYFGPGTRLTVT.

The chain is built from TRBV24-1 and TRBJ1-1; 8 bases are a match to TRBD1. The V and J ends lost 5 bases and 2 bases, in that order; junction bases with no gene match: 15. The CDR3 runs to 18 residues. Germline CDR1 is KGHDR and CDR2 is SFDVKD. The CDR3 protein is CATSVINPLTGANTEAFF. The CDR3 DNA reads TGTGCCACCAGTGTCATTAACCCCCTGACAGGGGCTAACACTGAAGCTTTCTTT.

CDR3 sequence reads: CASSAGGPTSNQPQHF. CDR3 in DNA: TGCGCCAGCAGCGCCGGTGGTCCGACCAGCAATCAGCCCCAGCATTTT. The rearrangement links TRBV5-1 to TRBJ1-5; D is unclear. This CDR3 contains 16 residues. In germline, CDR1 is SGHRS, CDR2 YFSETQ. V dropped 4 bases and J dropped 1 base, with 15 bases sitting between them.

This clonotype has just a few counts. The chain is built from TRBV11-3 and TRBJ2-7; 10 positions match TRBD2. CDR3 size: 15 residues. After removal of 7 bases from V and 0 bases from J, the junction contained 6 bases not matched to a gene. Germline CDR1 reads SGHNT; CDR2 reads YENEEA. The CDR3 DNA is TGTGCCAGCACCCTAGCGGGAGTGAGCTCCTACGAGCAGTACTTC. The encoded protein is CASTLAGVSSYEQYF.

CDR3 sequence: CASSIAGANTEAFF. DNA of the CDR3: TGTGCCAGTAGTATAGCGGGGGCGAACACTGAAGCTTTCTTT. The rearrangement joins TRBV19 to TRBJ1-1; D perhaps matches TRBD1 (6 bases). CDR1 and CDR2 from the germline V gene are LNHDA and SQIVND (reference sequence). The CDR3 length is 14 residues. The germline V and J ends were trimmed by 1 base and 1 base, with 7 bases remaining between them.

This clonotype was seen a few times. V is TRBV12-3 or TRBV12-4 and J is TRBJ1-2, with TRBD1 as a possible D gene (5 bases). The CDR3 spans 15 residues. V was shortened by 3 bases and J by 5 bases, with 16 bases between the two germline ends. CDR3 sequence (DNA): TGTGCCAGCAGTTTTGGAGGGGCTGGGTTTTATGGCTACACCTTC. Residues: CASSFGGAGFYGYTF.

The CDR3 loop reads CASSRGAVGELFF. CDR3 nucleotide sequence: TGTGCCAGCAGCCGAGGGGCGGTGGGGGAGCTGTTTTTT. The V call is TRBV12-3 or TRBV12-4, the J call TRBJ2-2, with D perhaps TRBD1 or TRBD2 (5 bases each). CDR3 length: 13 amino acids. The V and J ends lost 6 bases and 8 bases respectively, with 13 bases between them.

The rearrangement links TRBV4-1 to TRBJ2-7; tentatively, D is TRBD1 (6 bases). The CDR3 has 14 amino acids. Germline V gives CDR1 MGHRA, CDR2 YSYEKL. Trimming pared 1 base from V and 1 base from J, leaving 8 bases between. CDR3 coding DNA: TGCGCCAGCAGCCAAGTCACAGGGTCCTACGAGCAGTACTTC. The encoded protein is CASSQVTGSYEQYF.

The table lists this clonotype with a few counts. The rearrangement joins TRBV7-8 to TRBJ1-1; tentatively, D is TRBD1 (6 bases). Germline-derived CDR1 and CDR2 are SGHVS and FQNEAQ. V lost 1 base and J lost 4, with 13 bases in between. The CDR3 consists of 15 residues. The CDR3 region is CASSLVPTGGTEAFF. DNA of the CDR3: TGTGCCAGCAGCTTAGTTCCGACAGGAGGCACTGAAGCTTTCTTT.

The chain has TRBV12-3 or TRBV12-4 and TRBJ1-5; no definite D call. This CDR3 region has 14 residues. The V gene lost 5 bases and the J gene lost 3 bases, with 11 bases spanning the gap. The CDR3 DNA reads TGTGCCAGCAGTCCGGGCCTCCCCAATCAGCCCCAGCATTTT. It specifies CASSPGLPNQPQHF.

There are a few counts of this clonotype. This chain joins TRBV2 and TRBJ1-2; a weak D match, TRBD1 (6 bases). This CDR3 region has 16 residues. The germline V gene has CDR1 SNHLY and CDR2 FYNNEI. V was clipped by 0 bases and J by 4 bases, with 15 bases between them. The CDR3, as DNA: TGTGCCAGCAGTGAAGCGCTGACAGGTTATTCCTATGGCTACACCTTC. Translation gives CASSEALTGYSYGYTF.

V is TRBV5-1 and J is TRBJ2-5; the D gene is possibly TRBD2 (6 bases). The CDR3 has 15 residues. Trimming stripped 4 bases from V and 2 bases from J, with 15 bases between. CDR1 and CDR2 from the germline V gene are SGHRS and YFSETQ. DNA of the CDR3: TGCGCCAGCAGCCTAGGGACTCGACTACAAGAGACCCAGTACTTC. It is translated as CASSLGTRLQETQYF.

This chain joins TRBV14 and TRBJ1-2; D unresolved. The germline CDR1 and CDR2 sequences are SGHDN and FVKESK. The CDR3 has 13 residues. The V gene lost 1 base and the J gene lost 1 base, with 4 bases spanning the gap. The CDR3 region is CASSQGVNYGYTF. The CDR3, as DNA: TGTGCCAGCAGCCAAGGGGTTAACTATGGCTACACCTTC.

V is TRBV24-1 and J is TRBJ2-6; weak D call: TRBD1 (5 bases). V lost 4 bases to trimming and J lost 2 bases, with 5 bases between them. Germline-derived CDR1 and CDR2 are KGHDR and SFDVKD. The CDR3 sequence is 14 residues long. CDR3 residues: CATSDRAGANVLTF. CDR3 DNA: TGTGCCACCAGTGACAGGGCTGGGGCCAACGTCCTGACTTTC.

V usage is TRBV9 and J usage is TRBJ1-2; tentative D call: TRBD1 (6 bases). In germline, CDR1 is SGDLS, CDR2 YYNGEE. V lost 1 base and J lost 3, with 10 bases in between. The CDR3 length is 14 residues. This CDR3 is CASSVIPGDYGYTF. In nucleotides, the CDR3 is TGTGCCAGCAGCGTAATCCCAGGGGACTATGGCTACACCTTC.

This sequence joins TRBV7-2 and TRBJ1-1; D is unresolved. CDR1 and CDR2 (germline): SGHTA, FQGNSA. The CDR3 spans 13 residues. The V and J ends lost 5 bases and 4 bases respectively, with 11 bases between them. CDR3 in DNA: TGTGCCAGCAGCACCTCGGTTGGCACTGAAGCTTTCTTT. It yields the protein CASSTSVGTEAFF.

The chain has TRBV4-1 and TRBJ2-7; 14 bases fit TRBD2. The CDR3 length is 16 residues. Losses at the gene ends were 6 bases for V and 7 bases for J; bases not matched to a gene: 11. Germline CDR1 and CDR2: MGHRA and YSYEKL. CDR3 region: CASSRYPGLAGVEQYF. The DNA of the CDR3 is TGCGCCAGCAGTCGCTACCCGGGACTAGCGGGGGTTGAGCAGTACTTC.

This rearrangement joins TRBV7-2 to TRBJ1-2; TRBD1 aligns across 10 bases. Germline CDR1 is SGHTA and CDR2 is FQGNSA. The CDR3 runs 16 residues. Trimming took 5 bases from V and 4 from J; bases not matched to a gene: 10. As DNA, the CDR3 is TGTGCCAGCAGCGCCGACAGGGGGCAGGGAAGCTATGGCTACACCTTC. This translates into CASSADRGQGSYGYTF.

This clonotype was counted between two and nine times. The gene calls are TRBV3-1 and TRBJ1-1; no firm D call. This CDR3 comprises 13 residues. The germline V and J ends were trimmed by 5 bases and 1 base, with 8 bases remaining between them. Germline V gene lookup returns CDR1 LGHDT and CDR2 YNNKEL (reference sequence). For the CDR3, the DNA is TGTGCCAGCAGCAAGGGTTCGAACACTGAAGCTTTCTTT. Amino acid sequence: CASSKGSNTEAFF.

The rearrangement joins TRBV7-2 to TRBJ2-7; 8 nucleotides agree with TRBD2. The CDR3 extends over 14 amino acids. V gave up 5 bases and J gave up 2 bases; unmatched junction bases: 5. Germline V gives CDR1 SGHTA, CDR2 FQGNSA. CDR3 nucleotides: TGTGCCAGCAGCCATTATAGCGGGACCTACGAGCAGTACTTC. Protein: CASSHYSGTYEQYF.